This entry is about one T cell receptor beta chain. This clonotype was counted between two and nine times. Its antigen is still unknown. Within one base of it there is no much larger clone, and no base qualities were kept. This entry is derived from a study of T cell repertoires in cytomegalovirus infection (dated by TCRdb to the late 2010s). For the wider study: Because public TCR beta signatures pointed to carriage of CMV infection together with the matching HLA type, the HLA type of each donor mattered for the analysis. Study-level results and caveats: The ex vivo response was dominated by HLA-C-restricted CMV-specific TCR beta clonotypes, and the single most frequent clonotype in two of eight donors was supplied by these HLA-C-restricted clonotypes. Cumulative frequency of public TCR beta family members discriminated carriers of CMV infection plus the relevant HLA type in this cohort and an independent approximately 400-donor cohort.

For sequencing, an Illumina HiSeq 1500 was employed. Clones were called with MiXCR by TCRdb after fastp trimmed the public reads at Q25, and only in-frame beta chains were retained. When rows share a CDR3 protein, they turn into one entry using the most common DNA and genes. This sample comprises about 130,000 distinct CDR3 sequences, 24% of them detected only once. The ten largest account for 30% to 40% of the sample. The sequence came from a human donor in good health (CMV status not recorded). Some clones in this sample may be carry-over from other donors' samples. The sample was PBMCs, sequenced either directly or after in vitro stimulation (not recorded which).

The CDR3 region reads CSAPPRASGQETQYF. The sequenced DNA is TGCAGTGCCCCCCCTAGGGCTAGCGGGCAAGAGACCCAGTACTTC. The V and J segments used are TRBV20-1 and TRBJ2-5; TRBD2 aligns with 8 central bases. From V the trimming removes 6 bases and from J it removes 2 bases, while the gene matches leave 11 bases of the junction unaccounted for. From the cysteine up to the phenylalanine, the CDR3 has a length of 15 residues. This entry keeps only the CDR3 DNA: 45 bases, framed from base 1. Sequences DFQATT (CDR1) and SNEGSKA (CDR2) are obtained from the germline V gene (reference sequence).